This TCR beta chain was identified in a study of vaccination effects on CD4 cells after COVID-19. This CDR3 contains 17 residues. CDR1 ENHRY and CDR2 SYGVKD come from the germline V gene. Unmatched junction bases numbered 8, after V lost 4 bases and J lost 2 bases. Concerning this clone itself: The antigen is not known.

At the end of over 8 days of culture, CD4+ T cells were isolated. Half-medium replacement with IL-2 medium occurred on days 3 and 7. Data came from immunoSEQ multiplex PCR; TCRdb stores just in-frame clones and leaves some out. The top ten hold roughly 10% of the sample, which has approximately 47,000 clones, about 75% seen once. The specimen comprised CD4+ T cells from PBMCs cultured without peptide, sampled before COVID-19 vaccination. The rearrangement uses TRBV10-3 and TRBJ2-6, with 7 positions matching TRBD1. The origin of this receptor is a human donor who had a prior SARS-CoV-2 infection. The CDR3: CAISGTGTVTGANVLTF. The CDR3 bases are TGTGCCATCAGTGGAACCGGGACAGTGACTGGGGCCAACGTCCTGACTTTC.